The TCR beta chain described here comes from a study of T-cell memory formation after mild COVID-19. General study results and limits: Shrinking CD4+ clones were chiefly CM and EM; CD8+ ones were chiefly EMRA. Clones from the second wave (peaking day 37) had unconfirmed SARS-CoV-2 specificity.

MiXCR, run by TCRdb on the 5' RACE reads, gives a single entry per CDR3 protein. Seen here are hundreds of thousands of distinct CDR3 sequences, over 25% observed once, and the top ten hold approximately 13%. Concerning this clonotype itself: Its target is unknown.

V was clipped by 6 bases and J by 3 bases; unmatched bases: 18. Germline CDR1 reads MDHEN; CDR2 reads SYDVKM. The CDR3 spans 19 residues. The chain employs TRBV28 and TRBJ2-7; the match to TRBD1 covers 12 bases. This TCR was recovered from an adult woman who had mild COVID-19 (a few samples of this study predate the infection). Cell type and time point are not known. Input material: PBMCs or a T cell subset sorted from them (not recorded which). The CDR3, as DNA: TGTGCCAGCAGCCTCGGGACAGGGGGCGCGAGGGCTGTGATCTACGAGCAGTACTTC. Translating it yields CASSLGTGGARAVIYEQYF.